This section outlines one T cell receptor beta chain sequence together with its context. What the recovered Cohort 3 donors had was two negative PCRs, clearance, or symptom resolution. This sample was taken from a study of blood T cell repertoires in COVID-19. The method was immunoSEQ multiplex PCR; TCRdb's version includes in-frame clones alone and lacks a portion of them. The sample has about 130,000 clones, 70% to 90% seen once. This CDR3 comprises 14 residues. Germline V gives CDR1 SGHTA, CDR2 FQGTGA. V lost 6 bases, J lost 2 bases, and 12 bases lay in between. The rearrangement joins TRBV7-3 to TRBJ2-3; D is perhaps TRBD1 (5 bases). Sequenced sample: PBMCs or T cells enriched from blood (not recorded which). The sequence was obtained from a man between 50 and 59 years old who had recovered from COVID-19. Written as DNA, the CDR3 is TGTGCCAGCAGTAACGACAGACCCACAGATACGCAGTATTTT. Protein: CASSNDRPTDTQYF.